This paragraph reports one T cell receptor beta chain. There is no known antigen for this receptor. This record belongs to a study of CXCR3-negative and CXCR3-positive naive CD8 T cells (dated by TCRdb to the late 2010s). In the study overall: In total, 130 million to 150 million TRB reads were obtained, which works out to roughly 1.5 +/- 0.3 million reads per library. Diversity and physicochemical repertoire analyses were performed on about 12 donors pooled from two independent experiments. The TRBV-TRBJ cluster analysis covered naive subsets from 5 donors and memory cells from 3 donors.

The CDR3, cysteine through phenylalanine, is 15 amino acids long. The DNA sequence is not available. CDR1 is given as MNHEY and CDR2 as SVGAGI, both from the germline V gene. For each CD8+ T cell subset, flow sorting was done in triplicate, and about 300,000 cells per subset went directly into RLT lysis buffer. Using standard density gradient centrifugation, peripheral blood mononuclear cells were isolated from buffy coats. An RNeasy Mini Kit was used to extract total RNA from the sorted cells. The sequencer listed for this sample is NextSeq 550. The Human TCR Profiling Kit (MiLaboratory) was used to prepare UMI-labeled 5' RACE TRB cDNA libraries. The full amount of extracted RNA was used for cDNA synthesis, and the full amount of resulting cDNA was used for PCR amplification. Libraries were prepared in parallel using an identical number of PCR cycles. The paper's data handling went like this. MIGEC and MiXCR extracted about 50,000 +/- 10,000 unique UMI-labeled TRB cDNA molecules per library, requiring at least two reads per UMI. On average, each library contained approximately 40,000 +/- 10,000 functional in-frame TRB CDR3 nucleotide clonotypes without stop codons. After downsampling to 5000 UMI-labeled TRB molecules per sample, diversity metrics, including normalized Shannon-Wiener and Chao1, were computed in VDJtools. VDJtools was used to calculate clonotype-size-weighted physicochemical properties of the central five CDR3 residues, namely interaction energy, strength, volume and Kidera factor 4. The reads were reprocessed in TCRdb, with one entry per CDR3 protein sequence and no accompanying DNA. These V and J calls originate from TCRdb's pipeline instead of the authors' own analysis. The table of this sample itemizes 45,000 to 70,000 distinct CDR3 sequences. The ten largest clonotypes hold around 24% of the sample.

Findings and caveats that apply to the study as a whole: Similar TRBV-TRBJ usage was shown by naive CXCR3-negative and CXCR3-positive cells from the same donor, whereas distinct patterns were shown by memory cells. Because CXCR3 expression was partially decreased after cryopreservation, freshly isolated PBMCs were used for most assays. Because surface CD5, which has been linked to self-reactivity in mice, was comparable between naive subsets, TCR interaction strength was also inferred from TRB CDR3 physicochemical properties. Comparably high repertoire diversity was found in both naive subsets, whereas much lower repertoire diversity was found in memory CD8+ T cells.

The sequenced sample was memory CD8+ T cells from blood. The cell subset or site label of this sample denotes: conventional CD8+ memory T cells (TMEM), sorted as controls. The chain was built from TRBV6-5 and TRBJ1-5; absent DNA, TCRdb's TRBD1 call cannot be checked. This clonotype originated in a human donor in good health. Some clones in this sample may be carry-over from other donors' samples. The CDR3 reads CASSLGTGLGQPQHF.